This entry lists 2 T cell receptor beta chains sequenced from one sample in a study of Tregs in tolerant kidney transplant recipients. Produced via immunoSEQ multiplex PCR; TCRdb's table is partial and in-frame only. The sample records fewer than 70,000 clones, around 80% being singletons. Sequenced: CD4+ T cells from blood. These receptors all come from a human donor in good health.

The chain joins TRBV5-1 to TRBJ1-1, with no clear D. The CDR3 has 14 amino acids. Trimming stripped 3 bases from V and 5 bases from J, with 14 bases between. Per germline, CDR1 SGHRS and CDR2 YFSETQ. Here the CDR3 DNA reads TGCGCCAGCAGCTCCCAAGGGCACGAGACTGAAGCTTTCTTT. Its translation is CASSSQGHETEAFF.

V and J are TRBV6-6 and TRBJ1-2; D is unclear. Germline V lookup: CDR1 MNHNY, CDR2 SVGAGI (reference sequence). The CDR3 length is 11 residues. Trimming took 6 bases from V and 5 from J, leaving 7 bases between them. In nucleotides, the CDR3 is TGTGCCAGCAGGTTTAATTATGGCTACACCTTC. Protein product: CASRFNYGYTF.